This TCR beta chain was profiled in a study of metastatic and nonmetastatic thyroid tumors. Germline assignment: CDR1 MNHNS and CDR2 SASEGT. This CDR3 comprises 13 residues. The junction had 7 bases not matched to a gene; V was cut back by 1 base and J by 10 bases. TCRdb called clones again from the PCR reads with MiXCR. The table has 6,500 to 9,000 clones, approximately 35% seen once. This clone was counted between two and nine times. Thyroid surgery was performed in patients who had received no treatment beforehand. The chain is built from TRBV6-1 and TRBJ2-7; 7 positions match TRBD1. Input material: tumor tissue. The sequence derives from a female donor with papillary thyroid cancer or a benign thyroid nodule (not recorded which). Some clones in this sample may be carry-over from other donors' samples. CDR3 region: CASSEEQGLFQYF. The CDR3 coding sequence is TGTGCCAGCAGTGAAGAACAGGGGCTTTTTCAGTACTTC.